This T cell receptor (beta chain) stems from a study of blood T cell repertoires in COVID-19. The overall study: The analysed material was cDNA or gDNA that came from T cells, B-cell-depleted T cells, or PBMCs.

The CDR3 sequence is 14 residues long. Looked up from germline, CDR1 is MRHNA and CDR2 is SNTAGT. Losses at the gene ends were 10 bases for V and 3 bases for J; bases not matched to a gene: 10. In the study's own analysis: Amplification of reference gene primers was used by the study to estimate nucleated cell counts. Assay used: immunoSEQ multiplex PCR; TCRdb lists only in-frame clones, some missing. The DNA gave D and trimming, while V, J and clone size come from that table. The sample shows approximately 50,000 clones, 83% of them seen only once. Specimen: peripheral blood. V usage is TRBV6-4 and J usage is TRBJ2-7; 9 bases are shared with TRBD2. The clonotype originates from a human donor in a cohort sampled during active COVID-19. CDR3 nucleotides: TGTGCCACTCTAGATCTAGCGGGGAACTACGAGCAGTACTTC. Protein product: CATLDLAGNYEQYF.